The 8 T cell receptor beta chains below all came from one sample that was sequenced in a study of OX40 agonist ivuxolimab in advanced cancers. The data were produced by immunoSEQ multiplex PCR, yet TCRdb's version contains in-frame clones alone and is incomplete. The repertoire holds some 40,000 clones, with 85% to 95% as singletons. The sequences come from CD4+ or CD8+ T cells sorted from blood, collected in a trial of the OX40 agonist ivuxolimab. These receptors were taken from an adult with an advanced solid tumor such as melanoma, head and neck, liver or kidney cancer.

The chain couples TRBV28 to TRBJ2-7, with D possibly being TRBD2 (7 bases). The germline V gene has CDR1 MDHEN and CDR2 SYDVKM. This CDR3 region has 15 residues. Trimming left V 3 bases short and J 6 bases short, with 18 bases between. The CDR3 bases are TGTGCCAGCAGTTTGAGCCTGGGGGGGCGCATCGAGCAGTACTTC. Its protein product is CASSLSLGGRIEQYF.

This clone appeared once. The chain recombines TRBV19 with TRBJ2-2; unclear D gene. Trimming stripped 3 bases from V and 3 bases from J, with 8 bases between. CDR3 length equals 14 residues. Germline V gene data show CDR1 as LNHDA and CDR2 as SQIVND (reference sequence). CDR3 sequence reads: CASSIPYYTGELFF. CDR3 in DNA: TGTGCCAGTAGTATCCCTTATTACACCGGGGAGCTGTTTTTT.

The V and J genes are TRBV2 and TRBJ2-1; D remains unclear. Trimming left V 3 bases short and J 7 bases short, with 4 bases between. CDR1 is SNHLY, CDR2 FYNNEI, per germline. The CDR3 contains 11 residues. CDR3 protein: CASSDWNEQFF. In nucleotides, the CDR3 is TGTGCCAGCAGTGACTGGAATGAGCAGTTCTTC.

The V call is TRBV29-1, the J call TRBJ2-5, with TRBD1 as a possible D gene (6 bases). Per germline, CDR1 SQVTM and CDR2 ANQGSEA. This CDR3 has 14 amino acids. Trimming removed 6 bases from V and 1 base from J, with 15 bases in between. The CDR3 reads CSVVRPTGQETQYF. CDR3 sequence (DNA): TGCAGCGTCGTGCGCCCGACAGGCCAAGAGACCCAGTACTTC. Combining the CDR3 with reference TRBV29-1 and TRBJ2-5 gives the whole variable domain SAVISQKPSRDICQRGTSLTIQCQVDSQVTMMFWYRQQPGQSLTLIATANQGSEATYESGFVIDKFPISRPNLTFSTLTVSNMSPEDSSIYLCSVVRPTGQETQYFGPGTRLLVL.

The rearrangement uses TRBV10-1 and TRBJ1-5, with D unresolved. Germline V gene lookup returns CDR1 WNHNN and CDR2 SYGVQD (reference sequence). The V and J ends lost 10 bases and 5 bases respectively, with 18 bases between them. The CDR3 runs to 14 residues. CDR3 nucleotide sequence: TGCGCCACTCTGACCGACAATTATGATCAGCCCCAGCATTTT. This gives the protein CATLTDNYDQPQHF.

The genes are TRBV5-6 and TRBJ2-1; 15 bases map to TRBD2. V gave up 5 bases and J gave up 10 bases; unmatched junction bases: 10. Germline CDR1 SGHDT, CDR2 YYEEEE. The CDR3 contains 16 residues. CDR3 nucleotides: TGTGCCAGCAGTTACGGGACTAGCGGGAGGTGGGGGGAGCAGTTCTTC. As protein: CASSYGTSGRWGEQFF.

The chain is built from TRBV6-5 and TRBJ2-5; D perhaps matches TRBD2 (5 bases). The V and J ends lost 6 bases and 5 bases respectively, with 13 bases between them. The CDR3 runs to 13 residues. Germline-derived CDR1 and CDR2 are MNHEY and SVGAGI. The CDR3 DNA reads as TGTGCCAGCAGAAGGGAGCCAACGGAGACCCAGTACTTC. It encodes CASRREPTETQYF.

The rearrangement uses TRBV12-1 and TRBJ2-1; the D call of TRBD2 is as the table states it, not checked on the DNA. TRBV12-1 corresponds to a pseudogene. The CDR3 is 20 residues long. In DNA form, the CDR3 reads TGTGCCAGCAGCTTCCCCGGGGGTCCGGGAGGGCCTACCTCCTACAATGAGCAGTTCTTC. This sequence encodes CASSFPGGPGGPTSYNEQFF.